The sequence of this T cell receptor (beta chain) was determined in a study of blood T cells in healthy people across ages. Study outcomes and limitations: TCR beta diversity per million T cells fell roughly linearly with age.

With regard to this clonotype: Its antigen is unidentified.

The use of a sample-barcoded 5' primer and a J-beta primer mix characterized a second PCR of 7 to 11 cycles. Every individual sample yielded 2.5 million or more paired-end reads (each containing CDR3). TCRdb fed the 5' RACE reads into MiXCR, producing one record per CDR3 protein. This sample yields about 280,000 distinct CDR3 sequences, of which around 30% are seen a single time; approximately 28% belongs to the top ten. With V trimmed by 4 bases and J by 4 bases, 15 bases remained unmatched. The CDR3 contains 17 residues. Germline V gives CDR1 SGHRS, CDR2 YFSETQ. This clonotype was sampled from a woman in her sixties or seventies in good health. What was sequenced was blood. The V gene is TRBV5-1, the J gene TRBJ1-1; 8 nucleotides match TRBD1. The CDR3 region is CASSQRTGFGRSTEAFF. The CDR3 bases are TGCGCCAGCAGCCAAAGGACAGGGTTTGGTCGGAGCACTGAAGCTTTCTTT.